This TCR beta chain stems from a study of T cell repertoires in cytomegalovirus infection. For the study at large: From public TCR beta signatures came an indication of both CMV infection and matching HLA type.

CDR1 is DFQATT, CDR2 SNEGSKA, per germline (reference sequence). The ends lost 3 bases at V and 4 bases at J; junction bases unmatched: 7. CDR3 size: 14 residues. TCRdb reprocessed the reads via MiXCR and lists one record per CDR3 protein. Among approximately 100,000 distinct CDR3 sequences listed, roughly 40% were seen once. As regards this clonotype: Its antigen is still unknown.

The starting material was CD8+ T cells from cultured PBMCs, obtained from culture after CMV antigen stimulation. The V call is TRBV20-1, the J call TRBJ2-5; 8 bases match TRBD1. The sequence was collected from a human donor in good health (CMV status not recorded). Some clones in this sample may be carry-over from other donors' samples. DNA of the CDR3: TGCAGTGCTAGCAGGGGGCAGGGGTTAGAGACCCAGTACTTC. Its protein product is CSASRGQGLETQYF.